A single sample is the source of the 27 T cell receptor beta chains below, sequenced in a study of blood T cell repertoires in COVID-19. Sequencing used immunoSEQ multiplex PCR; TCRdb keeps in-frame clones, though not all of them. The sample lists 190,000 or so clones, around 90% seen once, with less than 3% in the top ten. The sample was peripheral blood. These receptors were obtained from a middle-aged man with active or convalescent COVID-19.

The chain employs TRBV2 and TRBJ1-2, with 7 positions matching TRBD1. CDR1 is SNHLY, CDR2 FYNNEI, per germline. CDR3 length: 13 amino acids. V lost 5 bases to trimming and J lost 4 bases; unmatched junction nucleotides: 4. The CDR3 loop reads CASSPGTAYGYTF. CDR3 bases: TGTGCCAGCAGTCCCGGGACAGCCTATGGCTACACCTTC.

The CDR3: CASSLRTSGGPGTQYF. The CDR3 DNA sequence: TGTGCCAGCAGCCTGCGGACTAGCGGGGGGCCGGGGACCCAGTACTTC. The rearrangement uses TRBV7-2 and TRBJ2-5, with TRBD2 matching over 14 bases. This CDR3 comprises 16 residues. The germline gives CDR1 SGHTA, CDR2 FQGNSA. V dropped 5 bases and J dropped 7; count of bases not matched to a gene: 9.

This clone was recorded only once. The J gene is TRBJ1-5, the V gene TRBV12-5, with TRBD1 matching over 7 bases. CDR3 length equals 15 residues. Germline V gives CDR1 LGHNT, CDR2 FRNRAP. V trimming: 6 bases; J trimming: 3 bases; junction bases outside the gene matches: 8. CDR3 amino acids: CASGPGTVVNQPQHF. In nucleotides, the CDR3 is TGTGCTAGTGGCCCAGGGACAGTGGTCAATCAGCCCCAGCATTTT. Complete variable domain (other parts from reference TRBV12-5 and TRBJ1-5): DARVTQTPRHKVTEMGQEVTMRCQPILGHNTVFWYRQTMMQGLELLAYFRNRAPLDDSGMPKDRFSAEMPDATLATLKIQPSEPRDSAVYFCASGPGTVVNQPQHFGDGTRLSIL.

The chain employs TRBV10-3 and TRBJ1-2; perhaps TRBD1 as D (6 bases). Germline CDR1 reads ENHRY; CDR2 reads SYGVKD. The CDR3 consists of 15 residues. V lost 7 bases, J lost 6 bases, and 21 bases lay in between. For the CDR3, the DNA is TGTGCCATCAATGACAAGGGGGGGGTCCAGGATGGCTACACCTTC. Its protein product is CAINDKGGVQDGYTF.

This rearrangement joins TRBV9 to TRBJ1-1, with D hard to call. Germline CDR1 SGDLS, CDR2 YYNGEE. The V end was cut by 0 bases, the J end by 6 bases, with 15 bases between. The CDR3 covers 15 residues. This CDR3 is CASSVDTGMGSEAFF. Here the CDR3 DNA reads TGTGCCAGCAGCGTAGATACCGGAATGGGCTCTGAAGCTTTCTTT.

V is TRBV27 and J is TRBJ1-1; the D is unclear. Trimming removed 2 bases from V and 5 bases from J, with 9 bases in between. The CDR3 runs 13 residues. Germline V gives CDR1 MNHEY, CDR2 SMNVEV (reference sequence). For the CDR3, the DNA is TGTGCCAGCAGTTTAAACGGGGTGACTGAAGCTTTCTTT. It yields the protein CASSLNGVTEAFF.

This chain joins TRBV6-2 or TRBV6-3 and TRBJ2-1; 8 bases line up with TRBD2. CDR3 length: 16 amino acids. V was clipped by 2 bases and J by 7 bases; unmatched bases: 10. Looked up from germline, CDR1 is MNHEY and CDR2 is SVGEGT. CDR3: CASSYLSGGPGNEQFF. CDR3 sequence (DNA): TGTGCCAGCAGTTACCTTTCGGGGGGGCCTGGGAATGAGCAGTTCTTC.

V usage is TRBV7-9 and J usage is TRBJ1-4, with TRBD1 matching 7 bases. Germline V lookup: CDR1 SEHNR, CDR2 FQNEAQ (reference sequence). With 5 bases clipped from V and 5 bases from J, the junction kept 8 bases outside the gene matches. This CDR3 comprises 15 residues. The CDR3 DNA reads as TGTGCCAGCAGCCCTACCGGGACAGCAAATGAAAAACTGTTTTTT. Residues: CASSPTGTANEKLFF.

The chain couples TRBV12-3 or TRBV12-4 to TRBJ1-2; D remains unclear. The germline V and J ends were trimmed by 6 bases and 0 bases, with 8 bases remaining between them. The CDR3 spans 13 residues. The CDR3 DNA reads TGTGCCAGCAGCACCGGGTCTAACTATGGCTACACCTTC. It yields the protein CASSTGSNYGYTF.

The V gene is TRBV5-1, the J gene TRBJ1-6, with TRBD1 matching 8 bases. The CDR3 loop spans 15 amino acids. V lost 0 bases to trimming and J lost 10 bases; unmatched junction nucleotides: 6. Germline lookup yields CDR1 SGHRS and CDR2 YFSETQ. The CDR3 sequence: CASSLEGQAGSPLHF. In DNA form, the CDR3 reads TGCGCCAGCAGCTTGGAGGGACAGGCTGGATCACCCCTCCACTTT.

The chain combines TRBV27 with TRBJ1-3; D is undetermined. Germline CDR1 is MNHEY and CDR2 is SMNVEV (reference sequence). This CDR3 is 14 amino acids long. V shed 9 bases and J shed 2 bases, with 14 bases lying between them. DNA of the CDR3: TGTGCCAGGCGGAGCTGTAGGACTGGAAACACCATATATTTT. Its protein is CARRSCRTGNTIYF.

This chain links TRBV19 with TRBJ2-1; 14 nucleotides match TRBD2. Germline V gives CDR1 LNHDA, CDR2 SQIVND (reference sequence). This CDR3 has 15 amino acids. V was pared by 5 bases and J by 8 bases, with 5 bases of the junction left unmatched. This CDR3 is CASSVGLAGGYEQFF. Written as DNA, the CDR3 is TGTGCCAGTAGTGTCGGACTAGCGGGGGGATATGAGCAGTTCTTC.

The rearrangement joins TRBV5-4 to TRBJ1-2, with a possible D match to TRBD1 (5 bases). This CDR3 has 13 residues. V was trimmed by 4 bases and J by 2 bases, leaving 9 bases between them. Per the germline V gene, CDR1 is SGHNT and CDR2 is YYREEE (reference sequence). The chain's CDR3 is CASSQDRNYGYTF. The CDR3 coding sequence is TGTGCCAGCAGCCAAGACAGAAACTATGGCTACACCTTC.

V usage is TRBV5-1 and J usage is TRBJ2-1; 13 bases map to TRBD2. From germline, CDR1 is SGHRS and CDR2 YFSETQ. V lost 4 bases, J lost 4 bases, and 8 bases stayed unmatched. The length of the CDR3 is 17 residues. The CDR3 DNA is TGCGCCAGCAGCCCCGGACTAGCGGGGGACCTATACAATGAGCAGTTCTTC. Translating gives CASSPGLAGDLYNEQFF. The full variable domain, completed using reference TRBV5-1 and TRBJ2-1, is KAGVTQTPRYLIKTRGQQVTLSCSPISGHRSVSWYQQTPGQGLQFLFEYFSETQRNKGNFPGRFSGRQFSNSRSEMNVSTLELGDSALYLCASSPGLAGDLYNEQFFGPGTRLTVL.

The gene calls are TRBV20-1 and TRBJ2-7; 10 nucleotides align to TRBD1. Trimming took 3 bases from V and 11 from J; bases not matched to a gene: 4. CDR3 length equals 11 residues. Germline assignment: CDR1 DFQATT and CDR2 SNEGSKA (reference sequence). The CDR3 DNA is TGCAGTGCTAGGGACGGGACAGGGGAGTACTTC. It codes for CSARDGTGEYF.

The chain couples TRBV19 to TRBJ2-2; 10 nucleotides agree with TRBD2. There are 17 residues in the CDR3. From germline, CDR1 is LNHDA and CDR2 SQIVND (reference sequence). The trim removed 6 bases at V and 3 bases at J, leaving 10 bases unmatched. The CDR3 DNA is TGTGCCAGTAGGCCCGTGGGGCTAGCGGGGGACACCGGGGAGCTGTTTTTT. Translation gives CASRPVGLAGDTGELFF.

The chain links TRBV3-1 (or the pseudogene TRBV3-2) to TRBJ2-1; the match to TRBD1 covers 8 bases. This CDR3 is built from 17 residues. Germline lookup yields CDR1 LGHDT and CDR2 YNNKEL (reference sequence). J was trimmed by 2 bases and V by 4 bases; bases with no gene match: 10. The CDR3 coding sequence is TGTGCCAGCAGCCGAAACCCCGGGACAGGAGCCTACAATGAGCAGTTCTTC. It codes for CASSRNPGTGAYNEQFF.

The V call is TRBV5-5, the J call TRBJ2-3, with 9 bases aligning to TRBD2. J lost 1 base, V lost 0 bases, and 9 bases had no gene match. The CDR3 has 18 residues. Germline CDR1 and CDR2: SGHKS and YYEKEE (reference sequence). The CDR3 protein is CASSLVLRRGGRTDTQYF. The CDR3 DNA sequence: TGTGCCAGCAGCTTGGTTTTAAGGCGGGGGGGCCGCACAGATACGCAGTATTTT. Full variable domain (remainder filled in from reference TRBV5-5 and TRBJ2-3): DAGVTQSPTHLIKTRGQQVTLRCSPISGHKSVSWYQQVLGQGPQFIFQYYEKEERGRGNFPDRFSARQFPNYSSELNVNALLLGDSALYLCASSLVLRRGGRTDTQYFGPGTRLTVL.

In DNA, the CDR3 is TGTGCCACCAGCGAGGGACTAGCGGGGGTCACCGGGGAGCTGTTTTTT. Residues: CATSEGLAGVTGELFF. The chain combines TRBV15 with TRBJ2-2; 14 bases align to TRBD2. CDR1 is LNHNV and CDR2 is YYDKDF in the germline V gene (reference sequence). The CDR3 consists of 16 residues. V was pared by 5 bases and J by 4 bases, with 3 bases of the junction left unmatched.

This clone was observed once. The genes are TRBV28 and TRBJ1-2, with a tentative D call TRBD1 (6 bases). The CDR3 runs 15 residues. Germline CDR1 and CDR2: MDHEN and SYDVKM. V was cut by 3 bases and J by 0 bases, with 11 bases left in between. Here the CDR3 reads CASSFPTGSNYGYTF. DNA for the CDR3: TGTGCCAGCAGTTTCCCGACAGGATCTAACTATGGCTACACCTTC.

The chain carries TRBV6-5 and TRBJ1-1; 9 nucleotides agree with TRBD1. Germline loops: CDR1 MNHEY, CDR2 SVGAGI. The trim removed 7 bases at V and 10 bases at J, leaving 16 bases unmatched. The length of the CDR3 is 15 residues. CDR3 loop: CASTEVPGTGYGAFF. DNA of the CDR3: TGTGCCAGCACAGAAGTGCCCGGGACAGGGTATGGAGCTTTCTTT.

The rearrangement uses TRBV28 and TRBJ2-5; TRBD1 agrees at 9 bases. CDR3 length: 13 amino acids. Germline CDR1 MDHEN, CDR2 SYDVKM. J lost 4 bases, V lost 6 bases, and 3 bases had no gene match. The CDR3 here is CASRTGGGETQYF. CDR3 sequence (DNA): TGTGCCAGCAGGACAGGGGGGGGAGAGACCCAGTACTTC.

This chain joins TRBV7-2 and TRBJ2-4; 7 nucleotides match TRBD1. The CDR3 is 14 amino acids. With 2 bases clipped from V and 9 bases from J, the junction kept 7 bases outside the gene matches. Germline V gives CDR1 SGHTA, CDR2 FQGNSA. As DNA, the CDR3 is TGTGCCAGCAGCTTAAACAGGGGAAAGGGCATTCAGTACTTC. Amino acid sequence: CASSLNRGKGIQYF.

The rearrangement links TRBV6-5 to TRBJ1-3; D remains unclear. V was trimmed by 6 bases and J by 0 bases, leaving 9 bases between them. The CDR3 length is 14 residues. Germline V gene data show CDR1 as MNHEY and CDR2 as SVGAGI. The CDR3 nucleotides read TGTGCCAGCAGACGACGGGACTCTGGAAACACCATATATTTT. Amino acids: CASRRRDSGNTIYF.

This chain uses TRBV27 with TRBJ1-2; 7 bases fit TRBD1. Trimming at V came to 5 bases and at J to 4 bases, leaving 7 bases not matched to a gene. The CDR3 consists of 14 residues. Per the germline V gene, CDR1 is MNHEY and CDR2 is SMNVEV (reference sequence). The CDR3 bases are TGTGCCAGCAGTACCCGGACAGGAACCTATGGCTACACCTTC. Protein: CASSTRTGTYGYTF.

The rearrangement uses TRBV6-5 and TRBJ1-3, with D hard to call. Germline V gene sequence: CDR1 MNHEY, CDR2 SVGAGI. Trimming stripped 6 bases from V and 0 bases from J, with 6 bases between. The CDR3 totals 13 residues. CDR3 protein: CASREFSGNTIYF. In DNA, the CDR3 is TGTGCCAGCAGAGAGTTCTCTGGAAACACCATATATTTT.

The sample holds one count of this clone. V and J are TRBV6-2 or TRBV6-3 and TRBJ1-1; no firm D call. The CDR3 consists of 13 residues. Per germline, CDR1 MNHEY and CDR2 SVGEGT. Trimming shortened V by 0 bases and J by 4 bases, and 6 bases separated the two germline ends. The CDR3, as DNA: TGTGCCAGCAGTTACTCATCGAGCACTGAAGCTTTCTTT. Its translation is CASSYSSSTEAFF.